Sequencing of this T cell receptor beta chain was carried out in a study of T cells in Graves' hyperthyroidism and ophthalmopathy. Background on the study: At initial diagnosis, before any treatment had begun, peripheral blood was obtained.

V trimming: 5 bases; J trimming: 3 bases; junction bases outside the gene matches: 7. CDR3 length: 14 amino acids. Germline V gene sequence: CDR1 DFQATT, CDR2 SNEGSKA (reference sequence). Study-wide results and caveats: Using 13 V-J features, a model discriminated ophthalmopathy from stable hyperthyroidism.

Remarks on this clonotype: Its antigen is not identified.

This blood was taken when hyperthyroidism was first diagnosed, before any ophthalmopathy symptoms existed. RNA transcripts served as the template for amplifying TCR beta CDR3 regions. The study used the HTBI primer set for a first-round RT-PCR of the TCR CDR3. One entry per CDR3 protein results from TCRdb running MiXCR on the multiplex PCR reads. The table lists 20,000 to 30,000 distinct CDR3 sequences, 45% to 50% of them singletons, with about 25% in the top ten. The rearrangement uses TRBV20-1 and TRBJ1-2; 9 bases fit TRBD1. The specimen was blood. This clonotype was obtained from a woman aged 40-49 years with Graves' hyperthyroidism that later progressed to Graves' ophthalmopathy. CDR3 region: CSAPQGARDYGYTF. The CDR3 DNA sequence: TGCAGTGCTCCACAGGGGGCTCGAGACTATGGCTACACCTTC.